This T cell receptor (beta chain) was sequenced for a study of blood T cell repertoires in COVID-19. Overall study context: The United States, Italy and Spain supplied acute and convalescent COVID-19 samples.

Germline CDR1 DFQATT, CDR2 SNEGSKA (reference sequence). The CDR3 extends over 11 amino acids. Trimming cost V 5 bases and J 11 bases; bases outside gene matches: 5. Original analysis: Reference gene primer amplification gave estimated nucleated cell counts. Repertoires were generated with immunoSEQ multiplex PCR, while TCRdb's copy carries only in-frame clones and drops some. That table supplies the V and J calls and clone size; D and trimming were determined from the DNA. The sample gives tens of thousands of clones, approximately 91% of which show up once; roughly 13% is in the top ten. Sequences were obtained from peripheral blood. The rearrangement links TRBV20-1 to TRBJ2-3; 9 bases agree with TRBD2. The clonotype was recovered from a human donor in a cohort sampled during active COVID-19. The CDR3 region is CSALAGEGQYF. DNA of the CDR3: TGCAGTGCTTTAGCGGGGGAGGGGCAGTATTTT.